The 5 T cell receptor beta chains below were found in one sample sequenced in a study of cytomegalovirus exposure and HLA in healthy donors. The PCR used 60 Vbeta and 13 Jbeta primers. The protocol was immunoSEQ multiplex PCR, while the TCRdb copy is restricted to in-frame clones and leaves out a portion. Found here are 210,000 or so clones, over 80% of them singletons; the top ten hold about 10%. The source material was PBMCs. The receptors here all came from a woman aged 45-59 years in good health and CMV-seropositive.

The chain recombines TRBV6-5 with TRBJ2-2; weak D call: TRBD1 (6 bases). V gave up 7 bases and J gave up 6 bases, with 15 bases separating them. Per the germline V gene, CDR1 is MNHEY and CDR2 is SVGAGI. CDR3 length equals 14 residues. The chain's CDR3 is CASNLGGGSGELFF. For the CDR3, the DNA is TGTGCCAGCAATCTTGGGGGCGGGTCCGGGGAGCTGTTTTTT.

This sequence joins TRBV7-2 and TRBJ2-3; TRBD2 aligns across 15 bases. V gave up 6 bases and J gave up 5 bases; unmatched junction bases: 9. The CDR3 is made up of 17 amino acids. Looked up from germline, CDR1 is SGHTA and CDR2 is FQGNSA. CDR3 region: CASRSPGTSGGRDTQYF. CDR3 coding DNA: TGTGCCAGCAGATCCCCCGGGACTAGCGGGGGGCGAGATACGCAGTATTTT.

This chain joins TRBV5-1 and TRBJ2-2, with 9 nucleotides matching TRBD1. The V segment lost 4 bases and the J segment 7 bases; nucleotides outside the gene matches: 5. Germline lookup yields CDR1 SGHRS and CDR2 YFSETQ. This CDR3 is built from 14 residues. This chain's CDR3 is CASSMDRGSGELFF. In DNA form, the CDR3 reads TGCGCCAGCAGCATGGACAGGGGTAGCGGGGAGCTGTTTTTT.

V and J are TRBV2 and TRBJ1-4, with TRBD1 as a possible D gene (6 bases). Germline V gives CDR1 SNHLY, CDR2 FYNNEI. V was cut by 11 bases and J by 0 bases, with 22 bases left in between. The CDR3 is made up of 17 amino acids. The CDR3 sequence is CAGSVWGHDPTNEKLFF. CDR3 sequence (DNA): TGTGCCGGCTCAGTCTGGGGACACGACCCAACTAATGAAAAACTGTTTTTT.

CDR3 in amino acids: CASSFGFSEETQYF. CDR3 DNA sequence: TGTGCCAGCAGCTTCGGGTTTTCCGAAGAGACCCAGTACTTC. The chain combines TRBV7-2 with TRBJ2-5; D is uncertain. From germline, CDR1 is SGHTA and CDR2 FQGNSA. Trimming removed 3 bases at V and 3 bases at J, with 11 bases between. The CDR3 loop spans 14 amino acids.